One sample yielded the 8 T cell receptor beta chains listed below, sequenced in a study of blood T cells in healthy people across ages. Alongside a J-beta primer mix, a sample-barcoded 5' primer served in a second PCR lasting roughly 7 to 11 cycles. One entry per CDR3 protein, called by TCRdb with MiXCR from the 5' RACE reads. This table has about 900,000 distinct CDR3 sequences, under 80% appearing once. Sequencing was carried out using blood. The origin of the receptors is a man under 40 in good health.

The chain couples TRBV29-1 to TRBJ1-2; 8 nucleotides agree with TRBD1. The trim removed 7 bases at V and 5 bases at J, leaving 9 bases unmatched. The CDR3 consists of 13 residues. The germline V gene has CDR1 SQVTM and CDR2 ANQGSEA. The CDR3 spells CSAAGTGGYGYTF. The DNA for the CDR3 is TGCAGCGCTGCTGGGACAGGCGGGTATGGCTACACCTTC. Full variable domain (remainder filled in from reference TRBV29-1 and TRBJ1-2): SAVISQKPSRDICQRGTSLTIQCQVDSQVTMMFWYRQQPGQSLTLIATANQGSEATYESGFVIDKFPISRPNLTFSTLTVSNMSPEDSSIYLCSAAGTGGYGYTFGSGTRLTVV.

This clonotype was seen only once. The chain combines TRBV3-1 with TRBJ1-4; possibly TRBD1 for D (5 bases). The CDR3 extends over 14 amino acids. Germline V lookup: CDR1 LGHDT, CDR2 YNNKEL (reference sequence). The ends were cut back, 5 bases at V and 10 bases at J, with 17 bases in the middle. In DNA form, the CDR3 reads TGTGCCAGCAGCGGTGACAGCCCTGGCGGAAAACTGTTTTTT. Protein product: CASSGDSPGGKLFF.

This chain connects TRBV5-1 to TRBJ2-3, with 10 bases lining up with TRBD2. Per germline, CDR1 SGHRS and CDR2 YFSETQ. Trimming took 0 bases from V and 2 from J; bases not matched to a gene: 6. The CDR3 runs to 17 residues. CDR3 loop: CASSLELAGIHTDTQYF. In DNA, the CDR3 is TGCGCCAGCAGCTTGGAACTAGCGGGGATCCACACAGATACGCAGTATTTT.

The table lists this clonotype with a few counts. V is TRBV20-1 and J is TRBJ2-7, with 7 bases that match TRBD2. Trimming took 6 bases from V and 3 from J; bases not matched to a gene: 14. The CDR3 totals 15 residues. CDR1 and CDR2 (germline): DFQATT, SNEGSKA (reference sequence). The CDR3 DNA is TGCAGTGCCTACGCTGGGTCAGCGGGAAACTACGAGCAGTACTTC. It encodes CSAYAGSAGNYEQYF.

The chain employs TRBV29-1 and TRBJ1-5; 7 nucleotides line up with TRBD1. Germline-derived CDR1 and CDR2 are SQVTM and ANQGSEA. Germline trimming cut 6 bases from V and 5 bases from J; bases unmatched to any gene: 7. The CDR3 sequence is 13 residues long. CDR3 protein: CSVAGDSDQPQHF. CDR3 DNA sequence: TGCAGCGTCGCTGGGGACAGCGATCAGCCCCAGCATTTT.

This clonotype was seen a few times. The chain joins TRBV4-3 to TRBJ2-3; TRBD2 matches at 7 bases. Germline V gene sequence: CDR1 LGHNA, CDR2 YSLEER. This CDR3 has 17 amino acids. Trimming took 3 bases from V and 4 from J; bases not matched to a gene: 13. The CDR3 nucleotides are TGCGCCAGCAGCCAGGAGCCTCTCCGGGGAGGGTCAGATACGCAGTATTTT. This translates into CASSQEPLRGGSDTQYF.

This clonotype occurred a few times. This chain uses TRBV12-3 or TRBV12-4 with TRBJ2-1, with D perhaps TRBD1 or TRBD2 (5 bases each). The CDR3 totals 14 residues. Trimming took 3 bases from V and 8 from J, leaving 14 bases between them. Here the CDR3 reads CASSFSPGAHEQFF. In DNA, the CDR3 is TGTGCCAGCAGTTTTAGCCCCGGGGCCCATGAGCAGTTCTTC.

The CDR3 region has the DNA TGCAGTGCTAGATATAAACCCGGGACTAGCGTCTCCTACGAGCAGTACTTC. Translating gives CSARYKPGTSVSYEQYF. The rearrangement uses TRBV20-1 and TRBJ2-7, with 10 bases lining up with TRBD2. The CDR3 consists of 17 residues. Germline values: CDR1 DFQATT, CDR2 SNEGSKA (reference sequence). J gave up 0 bases and V 2 bases, and 10 bases lay outside the gene matches.